Included here is one TCR beta chain sequence, with context. No antigen is known for it. Per-base quality was not reported, and no clone a single base away is much larger than it. The junction carries 17 bases between V and J, which are trimmed by 8 bases and 3 bases respectively. Including the terminal cysteine and phenylalanine, the CDR3 comprises 14 residues. Kept here is only the CDR3 DNA, which spans 42 bases and is read in frame from base 1. CDR1 MNHNS and CDR2 SASEGT were looked up in the germline V gene. Every donor in the study was a healthy Caucasian. Three pairs of female monozygotic twins, all aged 18 to 29 years, were included in the twin cohort. Peripheral blood mononuclear cells were used as the source from which RNA for TCR libraries was isolated. The source of the sample is a study of identical twins (TCRdb year 2016). About the full investigation: To test whether fetal clonotypes persist, this study deep-sequenced TCR alpha and beta repertoires from monozygotic twins, from unrelated adults of various ages, and from cord blood. Replicate twin experiments were performed at different times using different library preparation protocols to rule out contamination. What the study reported, not specific to this receptor: Abundant cord blood beta clonotypes carried fewer insertions; young adult naive repertoires showed a weaker similar trend, while memory repertoires showed none. Out-of-frame TCR alpha sequences shared between twins showed an excess of low generation-probability sequences compared with coincidental sharing between unrelated individuals. Because the same donors could not be followed over many years, the conclusions depended on cross-sectional statistical analysis. Zero-insertion analyses could be partly confounded by invariant T cells such as MAIT and iNKT, although diverse VJ usage argued against such confounding for most clonotypes. In monozygotic twins, out-of-frame TCR alpha sharing was systematically underestimated by recombination models, although the models agreed with sharing between unrelated individuals. In beta out-of-frame sequences, excess twin sharing was weaker, because having fewer shared sequences lowered the signal-to-noise ratio.

Library preparation employed 5' RACE. Sequencing took place on an Illumina HiSeq 2000. A universal primer binding site was introduced by template switching, and a unique molecular identifier was present in the final cDNA, enabling accurate counting of TCR cDNA molecules. Specific primers in the conserved constant-segment region were used to synthesize first-strand cDNA for TCR alpha and beta chains. To control for contamination, each cDNA library was double barcoded with a SMART-Mk sample barcode plus Illumina barcodes. TruSeq adapter sequences, together with Illumina sample barcodes, were added in two successive PCR steps. The Illumina HiSeq platform was used with custom primers to sequence TCR alpha and beta cDNA libraries. In the original analysis: Unique molecular identifiers were extracted from raw reads with MiGEC, and CDR3 positions were determined with MiXCR. Recombination models were inferred per individual with the repgenHMM and IGoR tools using an EM algorithm. Shared clonotype analysis was performed with the tcR package in R, normalizing sharing by the product of cloneset sizes. Out-of-frame nonproductive sequences were analyzed to study raw recombination free of thymic and clonal selection effects. The raw public reads went through TCRdb reprocessing: fastp at Q25, MiXCR clone calling, in-frame beta chains kept. Every CDR3 protein is listed once, alongside the most common genes and DNA of its rows. The V and J calls reflect TCRdb's pipeline rather than the authors' work. A total of about 570,000 distinct CDR3 sequences appear in this sample, around a tenth of them only once. The top ten clones comprise roughly 3% of the sample.

These data were also filed under a second study, of yellow fever vaccine responses in identical twins. Reported in the second study: The T cell response to vaccination in identical twins was reported by the authors to appear partly convergent and partly personalized. In identical twins, the study followed T cell clones that responded to the vaccine with precision.

The TCR sequence derives from a young woman in good health. The sample comprised PBMCs. The V and J segments used are TRBV6-1 and TRBJ2-7; the D segment could be TRBD2, given 6 matching bases. In nucleotides, the sequence is TGTGCCAGCGGCCTCGCGACTAGTATCTACGAGCAGTACTTC. It translates as CASGLATSIYEQYF.